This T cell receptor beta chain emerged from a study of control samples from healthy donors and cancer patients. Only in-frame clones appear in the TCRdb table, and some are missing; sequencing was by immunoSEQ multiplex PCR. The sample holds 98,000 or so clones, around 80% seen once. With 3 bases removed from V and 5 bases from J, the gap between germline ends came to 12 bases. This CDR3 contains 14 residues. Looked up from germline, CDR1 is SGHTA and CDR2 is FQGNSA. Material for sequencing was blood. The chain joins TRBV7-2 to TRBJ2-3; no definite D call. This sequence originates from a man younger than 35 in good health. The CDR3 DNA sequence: TGTGCCAGCAGCTTCTCTGGGCCTCGAGATACGCAGTATTTT. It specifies CASSFSGPRDTQYF.